Here is one T cell receptor (beta chain) with its context. Methods used by the authors: The authors estimated nucleated cell counts from reference gene primer amplification. Sequenced by immunoSEQ multiplex PCR; TCRdb stores in-frame clones only, minus some. V and J calls and clone size follow that table, whereas D and trimming were derived from the DNA. The sample gives approximately 240,000 clones, 70% to 90% of which show up once; 2.1% is in the top ten. The sample belongs to a study of blood T cell repertoires in COVID-19. Study background: The analysed material was cDNA or gDNA that came from T cells, B-cell-depleted T cells, or PBMCs.

This TCR derives from a woman aged 40 to 50 who had recovered from COVID-19. Sample: peripheral blood.

The chain's CDR3 is CASTGDNNNEQYF. CDR3 in DNA: TGTGCCAGCACCGGGGACAACAATAACGAGCAGTACTTC. This rearrangement joins TRBV6-5 to TRBJ2-7, with D perhaps matching TRBD1 (6 bases). Germline loops: CDR1 MNHEY, CDR2 SVGAGI. The CDR3 totals 13 residues. V gave up 7 bases and J gave up 5 bases, with 15 bases separating them.